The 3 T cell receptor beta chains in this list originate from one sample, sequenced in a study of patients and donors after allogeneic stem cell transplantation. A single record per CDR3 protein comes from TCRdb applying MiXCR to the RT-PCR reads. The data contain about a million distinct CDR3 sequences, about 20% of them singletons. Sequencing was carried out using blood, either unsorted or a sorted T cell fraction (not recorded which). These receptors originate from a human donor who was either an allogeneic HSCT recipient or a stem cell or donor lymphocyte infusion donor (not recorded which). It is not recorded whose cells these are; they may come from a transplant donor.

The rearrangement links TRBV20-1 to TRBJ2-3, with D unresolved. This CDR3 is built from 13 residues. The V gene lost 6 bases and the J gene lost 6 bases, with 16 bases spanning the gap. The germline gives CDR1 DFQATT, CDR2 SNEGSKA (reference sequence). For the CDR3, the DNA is TGCAGTGCCTCCCCGCTAGGGTCTGATACGCAGTATTTT. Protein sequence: CSASPLGSDTQYF.

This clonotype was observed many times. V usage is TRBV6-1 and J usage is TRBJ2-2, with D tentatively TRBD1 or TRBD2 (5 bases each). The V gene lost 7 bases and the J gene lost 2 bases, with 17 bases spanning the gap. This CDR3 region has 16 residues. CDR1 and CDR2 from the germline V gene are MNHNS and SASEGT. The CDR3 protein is CASTPLPGPNTGELFF. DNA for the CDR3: TGTGCCAGCACCCCACTCCCGGGGCCCAACACCGGGGAGCTGTTTTTT.

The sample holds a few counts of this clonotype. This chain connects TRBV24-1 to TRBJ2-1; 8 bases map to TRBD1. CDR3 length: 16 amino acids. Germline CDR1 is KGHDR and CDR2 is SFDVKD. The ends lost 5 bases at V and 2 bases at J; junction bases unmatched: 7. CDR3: CATSGGTGWTYNEQFF. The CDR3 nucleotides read TGTGCCACCAGTGGGGGGACAGGTTGGACCTACAATGAGCAGTTCTTC.